This T cell receptor beta chain was profiled in a study of response to subunit inactivated influenza vaccine. General observations from the study: The authors suggested that few new T cells are recruited per seasonal influenza vaccination.

As for this clonotype: Its antigen is still unknown.

Germline V gene lookup returns CDR1 SGHRS and CDR2 YFSETQ. This CDR3 region has 16 residues. Germline trimming cut 0 bases from V and 3 bases from J; bases unmatched to any gene: 6. TCRdb re-analysed the RT-PCR reads in MiXCR, keeping a single row per CDR3 protein. The profile shows around 160,000 distinct CDR3 sequences, roughly a tenth of them singletons. The TCR comes from a man between 50 and 59 years old who received an inactivated influenza vaccine. The chain uses TRBV5-1 and TRBJ2-7; TRBD2 matches at 10 bases. Material: non-naive T cells sorted from PBMCs, obtained roughly 6 weeks after vaccination. This CDR3 is CASSLAAASGGYEQYF. The CDR3 nucleotides are TGCGCCAGCAGCTTGGCCGCGGCTAGCGGGGGCTACGAGCAGTACTTC.